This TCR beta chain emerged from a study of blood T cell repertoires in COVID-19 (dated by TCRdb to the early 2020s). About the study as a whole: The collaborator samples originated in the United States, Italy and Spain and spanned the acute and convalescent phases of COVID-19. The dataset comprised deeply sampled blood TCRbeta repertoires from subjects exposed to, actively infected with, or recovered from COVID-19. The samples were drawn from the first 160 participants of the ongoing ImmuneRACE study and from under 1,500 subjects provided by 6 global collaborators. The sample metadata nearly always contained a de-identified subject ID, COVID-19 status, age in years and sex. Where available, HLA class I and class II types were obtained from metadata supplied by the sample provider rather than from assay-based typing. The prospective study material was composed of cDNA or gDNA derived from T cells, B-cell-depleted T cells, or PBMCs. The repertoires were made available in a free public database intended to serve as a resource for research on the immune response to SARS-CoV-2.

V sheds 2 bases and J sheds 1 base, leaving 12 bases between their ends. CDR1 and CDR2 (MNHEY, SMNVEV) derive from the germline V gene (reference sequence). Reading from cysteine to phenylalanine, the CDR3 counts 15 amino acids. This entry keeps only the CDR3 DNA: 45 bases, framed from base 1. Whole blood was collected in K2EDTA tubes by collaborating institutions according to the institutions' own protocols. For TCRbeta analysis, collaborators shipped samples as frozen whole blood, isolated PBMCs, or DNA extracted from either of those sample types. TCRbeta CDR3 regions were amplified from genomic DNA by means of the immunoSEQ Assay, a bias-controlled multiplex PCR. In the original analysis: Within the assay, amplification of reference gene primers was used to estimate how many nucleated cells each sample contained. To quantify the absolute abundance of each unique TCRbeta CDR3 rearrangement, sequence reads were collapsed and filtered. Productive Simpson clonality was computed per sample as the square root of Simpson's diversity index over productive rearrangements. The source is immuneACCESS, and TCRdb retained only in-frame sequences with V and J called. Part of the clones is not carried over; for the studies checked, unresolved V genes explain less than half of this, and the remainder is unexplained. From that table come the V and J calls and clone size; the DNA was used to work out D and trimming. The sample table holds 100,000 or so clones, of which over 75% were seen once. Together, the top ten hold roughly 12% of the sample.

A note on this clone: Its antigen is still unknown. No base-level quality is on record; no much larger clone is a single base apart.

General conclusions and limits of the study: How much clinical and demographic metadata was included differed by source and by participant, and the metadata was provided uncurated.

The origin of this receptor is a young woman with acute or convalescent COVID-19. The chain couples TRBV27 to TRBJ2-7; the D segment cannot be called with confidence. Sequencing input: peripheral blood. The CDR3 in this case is CASSLGPAHSYEQYF. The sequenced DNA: TGTGCCAGCAGTTTAGGCCCTGCACATTCCTACGAGCAGTACTTC.